The 27 T cell receptor beta chains given below trace back to one sample, sequenced in a study of radiotherapy plus CTLA-4 blockade in lung cancer. The data were produced by immunoSEQ multiplex PCR, yet TCRdb's version contains in-frame clones alone and is incomplete. The profile shows tens of thousands of clones, approximately 86% of them singletons. The starting material was peripheral blood, obtained from a patient treated with radiotherapy plus ipilimumab. All receptors come from a human donor with non-small cell lung cancer that progressed on radiotherapy plus ipilimumab.

The chain carries TRBV12-5 and TRBJ2-3, with 9 positions matching TRBD2. This CDR3 has 15 residues. The V gene's germline CDR1 is LGHNT and CDR2 FRNRAP. The ends lost 1 base at V and 6 bases at J; junction bases unmatched: 5. The CDR3 bases are TGTGCTAGTGGTTTGGCTAGCGGGATGAGGGATACGCAGTATTTT. As protein: CASGLASGMRDTQYF.

The chain employs TRBV7-9 and TRBJ1-4; D is uncertain. Trimming shortened V by 5 bases and J by 0 bases, and 10 bases separated the two germline ends. The CDR3 runs to 15 residues. Germline CDR1 and CDR2: SEHNR and FQNEAQ (reference sequence). CDR3 DNA sequence: TGTGCCAGCAGCCCAAGTCTCGCAACTAATGAAAAACTGTTTTTT. It yields the protein CASSPSLATNEKLFF.

The V and J genes are TRBV18 and TRBJ2-7; 11 bases agree with TRBD2. CDR3 length: 16 amino acids. V trimming: 3 bases; J trimming: 0 bases; junction bases outside the gene matches: 4. Germline V gene data show CDR1 as KGHSH and CDR2 as LQKENI. CDR3 loop: CASSPATSGVSYEQYF. Written as DNA, the CDR3 is TGTGCCAGCTCACCTGCGACTAGCGGGGTCTCCTACGAGCAGTACTTC.

The chain carries TRBV7-2 and TRBJ2-7; D not certain. Germline CDR1 SGHTA, CDR2 FQGNSA. The CDR3 is 15 amino acids. Trimming pared 2 bases from V and 2 bases from J, leaving 13 bases between. The CDR3 nucleotides are TGTGCCAGCAGCTTAATTGGGCTAACTGCCTACGAGCAGTACTTC. As protein: CASSLIGLTAYEQYF.

This clone showed up just a few times. The rearrangement links TRBV7-2 to TRBJ1-2; 7 nucleotides align to TRBD1. Germline trimming cut 5 bases from V and 1 base from J; bases unmatched to any gene: 19. From germline, CDR1 is SGHTA and CDR2 FQGNSA. The CDR3 has 19 residues. DNA for the CDR3: TGTGCCAGCAGCCCAGGCCCCTTGATCCGGGACAGACTTAACTATGGCTACACCTTC. This encodes CASSPGPLIRDRLNYGYTF. Looking up the rest from reference TRBV7-2 and TRBJ1-2 gives the full variable domain: GAGVSQSPSNKVTEKGKDVELRCDPISGHTALYWYRQSLGQGLEFLIYFQGNSAPDKSGLPSDRFSAERTGGSVSTLTIQRTQQEDSAVYLCASSPGPLIRDRLNYGYTFGSGTRLTVV.

The chain recombines TRBV18 with TRBJ2-7; a weak D match, TRBD1 (7 bases). Germline V gene sequence: CDR1 KGHSH, CDR2 LQKENI. Trimming pared 3 bases from V and 7 bases from J, leaving 10 bases between. The CDR3 has 12 residues. CDR3 DNA sequence: TGTGCCAGCTCACCCCAGGGGGGTGAGCAGTACTTC. Protein sequence: CASSPQGGEQYF. Using reference TRBV18 and TRBJ2-7 for the parts outside the CDR3, the full variable domain is NAGVMQNPRHLVRRRGQEARLRCSPMKGHSHVYWYRQLPEEGLKFMVYLQKENIIDESGMPKERFSAEFPKEGPSILRIQQVVRGDSAAYFCASSPQGGEQYFGPGTRLTVT.

J is TRBJ1-2 and V is TRBV5-1; D perhaps matches TRBD1 (5 bases). The CDR3 is 14 amino acids. CDR1 is SGHRS, CDR2 YFSETQ, per germline. V was shortened by 0 bases and J by 7 bases, with 13 bases between the two germline ends. CDR3 coding DNA: TGCGCCAGCAGCTTGGCCGGGGGAACTAGTGGCTACACCTTC. Translated: CASSLAGGTSGYTF. Full variable domain (rest looked up from reference TRBV5-1 and TRBJ1-2): KAGVTQTPRYLIKTRGQQVTLSCSPISGHRSVSWYQQTPGQGLQFLFEYFSETQRNKGNFPGRFSGRQFSNSRSEMNVSTLELGDSALYLCASSLAGGTSGYTFGSGTRLTVV.

The sample holds one count of this clone. CDR3 coding DNA: TGTGCCAGCAGCGGGGGGGTCTCTGGAAACACCATATATTTT. This sequence encodes CASSGGVSGNTIYF. The chain recombines TRBV9 with TRBJ1-3; D is possibly TRBD1 (5 bases). Trimming pared 3 bases from V and 0 bases from J, leaving 7 bases between. Per germline, CDR1 SGDLS and CDR2 YYNGEE. This CDR3 region has 14 residues.

V usage is TRBV27 and J usage is TRBJ2-1; 10 bases map to TRBD1. The length of the CDR3 is 16 residues. CDR1 and CDR2 (germline): MNHEY, SMNVEV (reference sequence). V gave up 0 bases and J gave up 5 bases; unmatched junction bases: 4. CDR3 nucleotides: TGTGCCAGCAGTTTATCCCGGGACAGGGGCCACAATGAGCAGTTCTTC. This encodes CASSLSRDRGHNEQFF.

The chain employs TRBV4-1 and TRBJ1-2; possibly TRBD1 for D (6 bases). Trimming left V 0 bases short and J 1 base short, with 12 bases between. This CDR3 is 16 amino acids long. Per the germline V gene, CDR1 is MGHRA and CDR2 is YSYEKL. CDR3 amino acids: CASSQDFTGLNYGYTF. The CDR3 bases are TGCGCCAGCAGCCAAGACTTTACAGGGCTTAACTATGGCTACACCTTC.

The rearrangement uses TRBV9 and TRBJ1-2, with TRBD1 matching over 9 bases. J lost 4 bases, V lost 3 bases, and 4 bases had no gene match. Per germline, CDR1 SGDLS and CDR2 YYNGEE. The CDR3 sequence is 14 residues long. The DNA of the CDR3 is TGTGCCAGCAGCGCAACAGGGGGCGCCTATGGCTACACCTTC. As protein: CASSATGGAYGYTF.

The sample holds a few counts of this clone. The chain joins TRBV5-1 to TRBJ2-3, with D tentatively TRBD1 (5 bases). Germline V gene data show CDR1 as SGHRS and CDR2 as YFSETQ. V dropped 0 bases and J dropped 2 bases, with 7 bases sitting between them. CDR3 length: 14 residues. The DNA for the CDR3 is TGCGCCAGCAGCTTGGGACAGACCACAGATACGCAGTATTTT. It specifies CASSLGQTTDTQYF.

The chain combines TRBV23-1 with TRBJ1-2; D perhaps matches TRBD1 (5 bases). TRBV23-1 qualifies as an ORF whose function is uncertain. V was cut by 3 bases and J by 8 bases, with 10 bases left in between. CDR3 length: 12 amino acids. The CDR3 region is CASSQGVGGYTF. In nucleotides, the CDR3 is TGCGCCAGCAGTCAGGGGGTGGGGGGCTACACCTTC.

The chain has TRBV6-1 and TRBJ1-1, with TRBD1 matching over 7 bases. Per germline, CDR1 MNHNS and CDR2 SASEGT. The J segment lost 0 bases and the V segment lost 8 bases, leaving 9 bases of the junction unmatched. There are 15 residues in the CDR3. CDR3 nucleotides: TGTGCCAGCCTATACCAACAGGGGATGAACACTGAAGCTTTCTTT. As protein: CASLYQQGMNTEAFF.

Only one count was recorded for this clone. The chain couples TRBV5-1 to TRBJ1-2; 7 nucleotides match TRBD1. Germline lookup yields CDR1 SGHRS and CDR2 YFSETQ. Unmatched junction bases numbered 6, after V lost 0 bases and J lost 7 bases. The CDR3 runs 14 residues. CDR3 nucleotide sequence: TGCGCCAGCAGCTTGGCCACAGGGGATGGTGGCTACACCTTC. Translation: CASSLATGDGGYTF.

DNA for the CDR3: TGTGCCAGCAGAGGGGGTGCGACTAATGAAAAACTGTTTTTT. It specifies CASRGGATNEKLFF. The chain joins TRBV11-3 to TRBJ1-4; D is possibly TRBD1 (6 bases). This CDR3 contains 14 residues. Germline V gene data show CDR1 as SGHNT and CDR2 as YENEEA. The V end lost 6 bases, the J end lost 2 bases, and 10 bases lay between the germline ends.

V usage is TRBV2 and J usage is TRBJ2-5, with TRBD1 identical over 9 bases. Germline trimming cut 5 bases from V and 5 bases from J; bases unmatched to any gene: 6. The CDR3 is made up of 14 amino acids. In germline, CDR1 is SNHLY, CDR2 FYNNEI. The DNA for the CDR3 is TGTGCCAGCAGTTTACAGGGGGCGGGGGAGACCCAGTACTTC. Amino acids: CASSLQGAGETQYF.

The chain combines TRBV4-2 with TRBJ2-7; possibly TRBD2 for D (6 bases). Trimming left V 1 base short and J 4 bases short, with 17 bases between. Germline assignment: CDR1 LGHNA and CDR2 YNFKEQ. CDR3 size: 16 residues. CDR3 nucleotide sequence: TGTGCCAGCAGCCAAGTTTCTAGCGCCGGTGGTTACGAGCAGTACTTC. This gives the protein CASSQVSSAGGYEQYF.

The chain recombines TRBV13 with TRBJ2-3, with D possibly matching TRBD2 (5 bases). CDR1 and CDR2 from the germline V gene are PRHDT and FYEKMQ (reference sequence). This CDR3 contains 15 residues. Trimming removed 3 bases from V and 4 bases from J, with 14 bases in between. CDR3 sequence reads: CASSFLPGSSDTQYF. CDR3 bases: TGTGCCAGCAGCTTCCTTCCGGGGTCTTCAGATACGCAGTATTTT.

The rearrangement links TRBV6-5 to TRBJ1-1; D not certain. The V gene's germline CDR1 is MNHEY and CDR2 SVGAGI. This CDR3 has 14 residues. V was cut by 5 bases and J by 9 bases, with 19 bases left in between. The CDR3 DNA is TGTGCCAGCAGTACCTCCGACCGGCCATTAAAAGCTTTCTTT. Its protein product is CASSTSDRPLKAFF.

The genes are TRBV6-1 and TRBJ1-4; a possible D gene is TRBD1 (6 bases). The CDR3 has 14 amino acids. Germline lookup yields CDR1 MNHNS and CDR2 SASEGT. Deletions cut 7 bases from V and 5 bases from J, with 14 bases between. CDR3 region: CASNEGGGNEKLFF. The CDR3 nucleotides read TGTGCCAGCAATGAGGGAGGGGGAAATGAAAAACTGTTTTTT.

This sequence joins TRBV7-3 and TRBJ2-3; the D gene is possibly TRBD1 (5 bases). Germline lookup yields CDR1 SGHTA and CDR2 FQGTGA. Trimming cost V 2 bases and J 5 bases, with 14 bases left between them. There are 15 residues in the CDR3. The CDR3 is CASSLLGQGKDTQYF. In DNA, the CDR3 is TGTGCCAGCAGCTTATTAGGCCAGGGTAAAGATACGCAGTATTTT. Complete variable domain (other parts from reference TRBV7-3 and TRBJ2-3): GAGVSQTPSNKVTEKGKYVELRCDPISGHTALYWYRQSLGQGPEFLIYFQGTGAADDSGLPNDRFFAVRPEGSVSTLKIQRTERGDSAVYLCASSLLGQGKDTQYFGPGTRLTVL.

The chain links TRBV7-6 to TRBJ2-1; TRBD1 aligns across 9 bases. The V gene's germline CDR1 is SGHVS and CDR2 FNYEAQ. This CDR3 has 16 amino acids. The trim removed 5 bases at V and 4 bases at J, leaving 9 bases unmatched. The CDR3 DNA is TGTGCCAGCAGCAACGGAGGCGACAGGGGGTACAATGAGCAGTTCTTC. Residues: CASSNGGDRGYNEQFF.

The rearrangement joins TRBV7-8 to TRBJ2-7; 11 positions agree with TRBD1. The CDR3 loop spans 17 amino acids. V shed 5 bases and J 1 base; nucleotides not matched to a gene: 10. The germline CDR1 and CDR2 sequences are SGHVS and FQNEAQ. The CDR3 reads CASSIRPRDRGSYEQYF. The CDR3 DNA is TGTGCCAGCAGCATAAGACCCCGGGACAGGGGGTCCTACGAGCAGTACTTC. Full variable domain (remainder filled in from reference TRBV7-8 and TRBJ2-7): GAGVSQSPRYKVAKRGQDVALRCDPISGHVSLFWYQQALGQGPEFLTYFQNEAQLDKSGLPSDRFFAERPEGSVSTLKIQRTQQEDSAVYLCASSIRPRDRGSYEQYFGPGTRLTVT.

The chain links TRBV5-1 to TRBJ2-3; 12 positions match TRBD2. This CDR3 has 17 residues. V lost 4 bases and J lost 3; bases outside the gene matches: 9. CDR1 and CDR2 from the germline V gene are SGHRS and YFSETQ. CDR3 bases: TGCGCCAGCAGCCCGGCCCTAGCGGGGGGGCCGACAGATACGCAGTATTTT. Encoded protein: CASSPALAGGPTDTQYF.

This clone was seen only once. The chain recombines TRBV19 with TRBJ2-5; 14 bases map to TRBD2. The CDR3 has 15 residues. V was pared by 3 bases and J by 5 bases, with 2 bases of the junction left unmatched. Germline V gives CDR1 LNHDA, CDR2 SQIVND (reference sequence). CDR3 loop: CASSMGLAGVETQYF. The CDR3 coding sequence is TGTGCCAGTAGTATGGGACTAGCGGGAGTGGAGACCCAGTACTTC.

The sample holds a few counts of this clone. The chain links TRBV6-1 to TRBJ1-1, with D perhaps TRBD1 (6 bases). Per germline, CDR1 MNHNS and CDR2 SASEGT. V was clipped by 7 bases and J by 0 bases, with 9 bases between them. The CDR3 has 13 amino acids. CDR3 nucleotides: TGTGCCAGCACGGGACAAATGAACACTGAAGCTTTCTTT. This codes for CASTGQMNTEAFF.